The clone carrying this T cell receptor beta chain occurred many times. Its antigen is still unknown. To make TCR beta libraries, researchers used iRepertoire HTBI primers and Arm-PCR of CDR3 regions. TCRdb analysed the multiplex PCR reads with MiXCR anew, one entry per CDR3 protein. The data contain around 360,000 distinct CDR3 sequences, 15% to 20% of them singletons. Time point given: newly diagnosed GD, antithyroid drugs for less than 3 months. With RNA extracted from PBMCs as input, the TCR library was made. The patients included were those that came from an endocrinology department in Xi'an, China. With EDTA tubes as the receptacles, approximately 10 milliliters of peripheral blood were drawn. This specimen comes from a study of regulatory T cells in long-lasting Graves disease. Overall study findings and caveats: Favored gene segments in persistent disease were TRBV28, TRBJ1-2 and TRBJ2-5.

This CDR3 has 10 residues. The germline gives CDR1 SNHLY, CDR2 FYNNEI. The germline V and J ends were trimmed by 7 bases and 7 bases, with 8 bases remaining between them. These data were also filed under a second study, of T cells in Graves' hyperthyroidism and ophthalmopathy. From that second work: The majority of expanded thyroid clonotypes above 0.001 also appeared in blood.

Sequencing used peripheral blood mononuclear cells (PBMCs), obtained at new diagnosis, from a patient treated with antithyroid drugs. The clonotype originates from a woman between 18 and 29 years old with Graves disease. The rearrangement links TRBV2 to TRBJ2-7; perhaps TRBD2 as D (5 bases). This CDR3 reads CASKAGEQYF. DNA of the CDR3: TGTGCCAGCAAGGCGGGTGAGCAGTACTTC.